The 16 T cell receptor beta chains below were found in one sample sequenced in a study of blood T cell repertoires in COVID-19. TCRdb's table, derived via immunoSEQ multiplex PCR, lists solely in-frame clones and lacks some. The sample consists of 45,000 to 50,000 clones, approximately 90% of them appearing once. The material sequenced was peripheral blood. The receptor set was obtained from a man in his forties or fifties with active COVID-19.

The chain couples TRBV18 to TRBJ2-4; maybe TRBD1 (6 bases). Germline CDR1 KGHSH, CDR2 LQKENI. The CDR3 runs to 14 residues. V was clipped by 6 bases and J by 7 bases, with 16 bases between them. The CDR3 DNA reads as TGTGCCAGCTCCCCGACTGCGGACAGCAACATTCAGTACTTC. Translated, it gives CASSPTADSNIQYF. Filled out from reference TRBV18 and TRBJ2-4, the complete variable domain reads NAGVMQNPRHLVRRRGQEARLRCSPMKGHSHVYWYRQLPEEGLKFMVYLQKENIIDESGMPKERFSAEFPKEGPSILRIQQVVRGDSAAYFCASSPTADSNIQYFGAGTRLSVL.

This chain uses TRBV5-1 with TRBJ2-3, with TRBD2 matching 7 bases. With V trimmed by 7 bases and J by 2 bases, 10 bases remained unmatched. CDR3 length: 15 residues. Germline V CDR1 and CDR2: SGHRS, YFSETQ. The CDR3 loop is CASSTEAGATDTQYF. In DNA form, the CDR3 reads TGCGCCAGCTCCACCGAGGCGGGAGCCACAGATACGCAGTATTTT.

The sample holds one count of this clone. The chain employs TRBV7-3 and TRBJ2-4, with 7 bases that match TRBD2. The V segment lost 5 bases and the J segment 9 bases; nucleotides outside the gene matches: 13. The germline V gene has CDR1 SGHTA and CDR2 FQGTGA. This CDR3 region has 15 residues. CDR3: CASSEGGGSFSIQYF. The CDR3 DNA reads TGTGCCAGCAGCGAGGGCGGCGGGAGTTTCAGCATTCAGTACTTC.

In this sample, this clone turned up a few times. The V and J genes are TRBV18 and TRBJ2-7; 7 bases are shared with TRBD1. The CDR3 runs 18 residues. Germline V gene data show CDR1 as KGHSH and CDR2 as LQKENI. The J segment lost 3 bases and the V segment lost 0 bases, leaving 14 bases of the junction unmatched. This chain's CDR3 is CASSPPDRNQRLGYEQYF. The CDR3 nucleotides are TGTGCCAGCTCACCACCGGACAGGAACCAAAGATTGGGCTACGAGCAGTACTTC.

This sequence joins TRBV29-1 and TRBJ2-7; TRBD1 is a possible D gene (5 bases). Trimming shortened V by 6 bases and J by 2 bases, and 8 bases separated the two germline ends. The CDR3 sequence is 11 residues long. Germline lookup yields CDR1 SQVTM and CDR2 ANQGSEA. The CDR3 coding sequence is TGCAGCGTAAGGGGAACCTACGAGCAGTACTTC. Encoded protein: CSVRGTYEQYF.

The chain links TRBV19 to TRBJ1-5; weak D call: TRBD1 (5 bases). Trimming pared 6 bases from V and 4 bases from J, leaving 10 bases between. CDR1 LNHDA and CDR2 SQIVND come from the germline V gene (reference sequence). The CDR3 covers 13 residues. CDR3 DNA sequence: TGTGCCAGTAGCGGACACCTTAATCAGCCCCAGCATTTT. Translated: CASSGHLNQPQHF. The full variable domain, its missing parts supplied by reference TRBV19 and TRBJ1-5, is DGGITQSPKYLFRKEGQNVTLSCEQNLNHDAMYWYRQDPGQGLRLIYYSQIVNDFQKGDIAEGYSVSREKKESFPLTVTSAQKNPTAFYLCASSGHLNQPQHFGDGTRLSIL.

This chain uses TRBV19 with TRBJ1-4, with 8 bases identical to TRBD1. CDR1 LNHDA and CDR2 SQIVND come from the germline V gene (reference sequence). J lost 5 bases, V lost 1 base, and 12 bases had no gene match. CDR3 length: 18 amino acids. As DNA, the CDR3 is TGTGCCAGTAGTATAGCAGGGGGCCAAGTAAGTCGAAATGAAAAACTGTTTTTT. Translating gives CASSIAGGQVSRNEKLFF.

The V gene is TRBV7-3, the J gene TRBJ2-1; weak D call: TRBD2 (7 bases). Germline V gene lookup returns CDR1 SGHTA and CDR2 FQGTGA. CDR3 size: 16 residues. With 2 bases removed from V and 1 base from J, the gap between germline ends came to 12 bases. The CDR3 DNA follows: TGTGCCAGCAGCTTAGACGGGGGGCAATCCTACAATGAGCAGTTCTTC. Translated: CASSLDGGQSYNEQFF.

In this sample, this clone turned up a few times. The chain links TRBV2 to TRBJ1-2; D is possibly TRBD1 (6 bases). Trimming cost V 4 bases and J 4 bases, with 7 bases left between them. The CDR3 contains 12 residues. CDR1 is SNHLY and CDR2 is FYNNEI in the germline V gene. The CDR3: CASSGQAYGYTF. CDR3 coding DNA: TGTGCCAGCAGTGGACAGGCCTATGGCTACACCTTC.

This clone appeared once. This rearrangement joins TRBV6-2 or TRBV6-3 to TRBJ1-2; 7 bases are shared with TRBD1. The V gene end was trimmed by 5 bases and the J gene end by 4 bases; junction bases not matched to a gene: 10. Germline loops: CDR1 MNHEY, CDR2 SVGEGT. The CDR3 is 15 amino acids. The CDR3 loop reads CASSRDSTVGYGYTF. CDR3 DNA sequence: TGTGCCAGCAGTAGGGACAGTACGGTCGGCTATGGCTACACCTTC.

This clone has a single count. The gene calls are TRBV9 and TRBJ2-1, with 7 bases identical to TRBD2. Germline values: CDR1 SGDLS, CDR2 YYNGEE. CDR3 length equals 16 residues. With 4 bases clipped from V and 8 bases from J, the junction kept 15 bases outside the gene matches. The chain's CDR3 is CASSTEGGDLWDEQFF. The CDR3 region has the DNA TGTGCCAGCAGCACCGAGGGAGGGGACCTTTGGGATGAGCAGTTCTTC.

J is TRBJ2-7 and V is TRBV28; 10 bases are a match to TRBD1. J lost 2 bases, V lost 6 bases, and 7 bases had no gene match. There are 15 residues in the CDR3. Germline values: CDR1 MDHEN, CDR2 SYDVKM. CDR3 DNA: TGTGCCAGCAGGGACAGGGGGTCAAGGCCCTACGAGCAGTACTTC. Protein product: CASRDRGSRPYEQYF.

V usage is TRBV2 and J usage is TRBJ2-7; D unresolved. Trimming left V 5 bases short and J 3 bases short, with 14 bases between. CDR1 and CDR2 from the germline V gene are SNHLY and FYNNEI. The CDR3 spans 14 residues. The CDR3 DNA reads TGTGCCAGCAGTTTAATGGGCCCTCTCTACGAGCAGTACTTC. Translated: CASSLMGPLYEQYF. Based on the CDR3 plus reference TRBV2 and TRBJ2-7, the full variable domain is EPEVTQTPSHQVTQMGQEVILRCVPISNHLYFYWYRQILGQKVEFLVSFYNNEISEKSEIFDDQFSVERPDGSNFTLKIRSTKLEDSAMYFCASSLMGPLYEQYFGPGTRLTVT.

The rearrangement uses TRBV3-1 (or the pseudogene TRBV3-2) and TRBJ2-3; 10 positions agree with TRBD1. Germline V lookup: CDR1 LGHDT, CDR2 YNNKEL (reference sequence). V was clipped by 4 bases and J by 3 bases; unmatched bases: 13. This CDR3 comprises 18 residues. CDR3 DNA: TGTGCCAGCAGCCTGGCCCCTCCGGGACAGGGGTGGACAGATACGCAGTATTTT. It codes for CASSLAPPGQGWTDTQYF.

This clone appeared a few times. The chain has TRBV7-9 and TRBJ2-1, with D tentatively TRBD1 (5 bases). The CDR3 loop spans 13 amino acids. V shed 4 bases and J shed 8 bases, with 12 bases lying between them. CDR1 and CDR2 (germline): SEHNR, FQNEAQ (reference sequence). For the CDR3, the DNA is TGTGCCAGCAGCTCCCCAGGGCTGTATGAGCAGTTCTTC. The encoded protein is CASSSPGLYEQFF.

V gene TRBV3-1 (or the pseudogene TRBV3-2) combines with J gene TRBJ2-5; TRBD1 is a possible D gene (5 bases). The V gene's germline CDR1 is LGHDT and CDR2 YNNKEL (reference sequence). Trimming took off 7 bases at V and 5 bases at J, with 23 bases between the two ends. CDR3 length: 16 residues. CDR3 bases: TGTGCCAGCACCCGCCGCAGGGCAGTAGGGCCGGAGACCCAGTACTTC. The encoded protein is CASTRRRAVGPETQYF.